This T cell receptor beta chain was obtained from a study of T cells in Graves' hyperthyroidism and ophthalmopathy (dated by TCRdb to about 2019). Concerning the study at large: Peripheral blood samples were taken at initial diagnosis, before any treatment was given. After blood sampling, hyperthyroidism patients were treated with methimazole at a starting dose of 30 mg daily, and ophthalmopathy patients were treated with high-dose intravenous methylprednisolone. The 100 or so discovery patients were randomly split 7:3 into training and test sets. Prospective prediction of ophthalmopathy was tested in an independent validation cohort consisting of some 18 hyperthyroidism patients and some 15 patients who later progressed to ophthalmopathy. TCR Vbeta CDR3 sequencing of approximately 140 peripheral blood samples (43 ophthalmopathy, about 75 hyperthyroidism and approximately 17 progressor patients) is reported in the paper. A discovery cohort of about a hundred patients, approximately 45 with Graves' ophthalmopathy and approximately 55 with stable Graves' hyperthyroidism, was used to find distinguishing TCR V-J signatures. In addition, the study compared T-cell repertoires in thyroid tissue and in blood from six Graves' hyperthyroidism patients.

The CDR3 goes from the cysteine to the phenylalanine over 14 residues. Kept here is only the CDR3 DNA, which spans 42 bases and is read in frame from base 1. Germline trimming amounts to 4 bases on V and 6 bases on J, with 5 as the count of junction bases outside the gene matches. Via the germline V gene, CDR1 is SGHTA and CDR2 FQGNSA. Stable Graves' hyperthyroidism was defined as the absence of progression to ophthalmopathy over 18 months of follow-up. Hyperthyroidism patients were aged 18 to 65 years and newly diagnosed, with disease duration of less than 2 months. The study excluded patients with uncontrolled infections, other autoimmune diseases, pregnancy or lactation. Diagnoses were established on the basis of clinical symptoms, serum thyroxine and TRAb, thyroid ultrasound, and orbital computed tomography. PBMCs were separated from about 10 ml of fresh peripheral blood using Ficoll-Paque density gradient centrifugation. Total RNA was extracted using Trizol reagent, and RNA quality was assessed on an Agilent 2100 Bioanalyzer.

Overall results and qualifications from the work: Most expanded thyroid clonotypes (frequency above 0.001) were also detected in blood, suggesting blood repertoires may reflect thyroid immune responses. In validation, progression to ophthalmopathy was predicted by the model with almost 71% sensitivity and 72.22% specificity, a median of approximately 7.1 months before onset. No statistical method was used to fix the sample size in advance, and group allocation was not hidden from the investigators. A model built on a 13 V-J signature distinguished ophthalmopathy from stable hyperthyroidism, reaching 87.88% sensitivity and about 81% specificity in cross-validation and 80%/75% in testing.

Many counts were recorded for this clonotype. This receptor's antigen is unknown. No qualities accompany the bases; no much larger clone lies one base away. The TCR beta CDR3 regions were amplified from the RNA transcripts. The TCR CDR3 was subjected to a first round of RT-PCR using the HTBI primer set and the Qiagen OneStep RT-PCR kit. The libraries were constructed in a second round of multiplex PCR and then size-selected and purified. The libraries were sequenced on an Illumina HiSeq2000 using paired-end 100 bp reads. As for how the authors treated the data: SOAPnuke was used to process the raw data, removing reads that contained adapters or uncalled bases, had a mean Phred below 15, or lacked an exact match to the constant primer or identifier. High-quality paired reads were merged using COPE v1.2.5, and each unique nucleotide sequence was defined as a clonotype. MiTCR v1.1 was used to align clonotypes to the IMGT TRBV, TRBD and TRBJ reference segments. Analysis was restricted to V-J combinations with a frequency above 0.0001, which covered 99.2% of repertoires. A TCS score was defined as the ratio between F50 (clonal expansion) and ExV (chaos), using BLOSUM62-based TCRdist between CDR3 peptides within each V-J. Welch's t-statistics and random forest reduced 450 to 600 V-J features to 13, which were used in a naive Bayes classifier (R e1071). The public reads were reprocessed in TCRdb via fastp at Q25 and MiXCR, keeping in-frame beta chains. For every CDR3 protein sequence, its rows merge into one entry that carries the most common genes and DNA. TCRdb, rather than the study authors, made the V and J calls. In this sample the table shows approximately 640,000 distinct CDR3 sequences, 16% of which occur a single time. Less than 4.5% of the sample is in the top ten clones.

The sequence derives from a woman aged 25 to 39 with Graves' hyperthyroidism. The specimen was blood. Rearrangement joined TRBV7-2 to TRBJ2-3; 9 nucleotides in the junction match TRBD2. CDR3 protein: CASSSSGMWDTQYF. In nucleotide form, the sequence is TGTGCCAGCAGCTCTAGCGGGATGTGGGATACGCAGTATTTT.